The next 2 T cell receptor beta chains were all read from a single sample in a study of Graves' ophthalmopathy and Graves' hyperthyroidism. As the template, RNA transcripts were used to amplify TCR beta CDR3 regions. After a first-round RT-PCR with HTBI primers, a second-round multiplex PCR was run. MiXCR, applied by TCRdb to the multiplex PCR reads, yields one record per CDR3 protein. The sample contains about 180,000 distinct CDR3 sequences, around two fifths of which appear only once. The specimen sequenced was peripheral blood. The receptor set was obtained from a woman aged 40 to 55 with Graves' ophthalmopathy.

The chain carries TRBV7-2 and TRBJ2-7; no clear D gene. The CDR3 length is 15 residues. Trimming shortened V by 2 bases and J by 0 bases, and 11 bases separated the two germline ends. Germline V CDR1 and CDR2: SGHTA, FQGNSA. CDR3 residues: CASSLQLSHSYEQYF. DNA of the CDR3: TGTGCCAGCAGCTTACAGCTCAGTCACTCCTACGAGCAGTACTTC.

Many counts were recorded for this clonotype. The chain joins TRBV28 to TRBJ1-1; D gene ambiguous. The CDR3 length is 14 residues. CDR1 is MDHEN, CDR2 SYDVKM, per germline. The ends were cut back, 6 bases at V and 5 bases at J, with 16 bases in the middle. In DNA, the CDR3 is TGTGCCAGCAGCAACAGTCGGGTGTGGACTGAAGCTTTCTTT. Protein sequence: CASSNSRVWTEAFF.